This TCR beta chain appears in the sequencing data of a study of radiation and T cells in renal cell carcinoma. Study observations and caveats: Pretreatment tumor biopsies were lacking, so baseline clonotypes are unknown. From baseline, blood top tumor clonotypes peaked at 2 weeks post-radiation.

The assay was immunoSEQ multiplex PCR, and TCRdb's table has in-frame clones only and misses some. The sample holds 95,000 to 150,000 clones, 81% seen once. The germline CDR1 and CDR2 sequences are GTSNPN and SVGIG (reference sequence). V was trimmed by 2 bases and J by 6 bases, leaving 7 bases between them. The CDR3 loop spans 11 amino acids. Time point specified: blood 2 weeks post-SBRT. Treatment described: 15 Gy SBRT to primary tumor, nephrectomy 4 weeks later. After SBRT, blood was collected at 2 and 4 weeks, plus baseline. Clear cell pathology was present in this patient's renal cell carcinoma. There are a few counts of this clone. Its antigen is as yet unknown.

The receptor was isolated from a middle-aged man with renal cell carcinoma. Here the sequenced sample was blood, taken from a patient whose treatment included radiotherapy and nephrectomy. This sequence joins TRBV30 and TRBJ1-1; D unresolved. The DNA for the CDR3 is TGTGCCTGGAGTTTCAACTCTGAAGCTTTCTTT. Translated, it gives CAWSFNSEAFF.